This T cell receptor beta chain was sequenced for a study of vaccination and CD4 T cells after COVID-19. Study-wide results and caveats: The study found that a median approximately 90% of reactive clones in convalescent patients appeared only post-vaccination. Going from approximately 21 to 38, median SARS-CoV-2-reactive clonotypes did not rise significantly.

Treatment here: approximately nine-day PBMC culture with coronavirus spike peptide pools or control peptides (ViraFEST assay). After expanding antigen-specific T cells with peptide pools, ViraFEST sequenced their TCRs. An Oncomine TCR Beta short-read assay was used to sequence the DNA from cultured CD4+ T cells. One entry per CDR3 protein, called by TCRdb with MiXCR from the PCR reads. The sample contains about 21,000 distinct CDR3 sequences, roughly 47% of which appear only once. About this clonotype itself: The antigen remains undetermined.

The receptor was derived from a human donor who had recovered from COVID-19. Sequencing input: CD4+ T cells from blood, cultured in vitro.

The CDR3 here is CSAQAQGGGGYTF. CDR3 DNA sequence: TGCAGTGCTCAGGCACAGGGAGGTGGTGGCTACACCTTC. J is TRBJ1-2 and V is TRBV20-1, with D perhaps matching TRBD1 (6 bases). The CDR3 length is 13 residues. Germline V gives CDR1 DFQATT, CDR2 SNEGSKA (reference sequence). V lost 5 bases to trimming and J lost 7 bases, with 17 bases between them.